There are a few counts of the clone carrying this T cell receptor beta chain. The sample originates from a study of blood T cell repertoires in COVID-19. Study-level information: The United States, Italy and Spain provided the acute and convalescent COVID-19 samples. T cells, B-cell-depleted T cells, or PBMCs supplied cDNA or gDNA.

There are 15 residues in the CDR3. V was clipped by 1 base and J by 4 bases, with 11 bases between them. Germline V gene sequence: CDR1 LNHDA, CDR2 SQIVND (reference sequence). In the original workflow: Amplified reference gene primers provided the basis for estimating nucleated cell counts. The table came from immunoSEQ multiplex PCR; TCRdb's copy has only in-frame clones and leaves some out. V, J and clone size reflect that table, while D and trimming were determined from the DNA. The sample has fewer than 250,000 clones; over 70% are singletons. Sequenced sample: peripheral blood. The receptor was isolated from a woman aged 45-65 years with acute or convalescent COVID-19. V usage is TRBV19 and J usage is TRBJ2-1, with a possible D match to TRBD2 (6 bases). CDR3 in amino acids: CASSIARDSYNEQFF. The CDR3 DNA is TGTGCCAGTAGTATAGCCCGGGACTCTTACAATGAGCAGTTCTTC.